The 3 T cell receptor beta chains below come from one sample, sequenced in a study of brain T cells in children with intractable seizures. Time point denoted: blood from clinic visit 5 months post-surgery; TSC patient then seizure free. Produced via immunoSEQ multiplex PCR; TCRdb's table is partial and in-frame only. Of 340,000 or so clones in the sample, approximately 93% are singletons; the top ten hold 4.5% to 7%. The sample in question was peripheral blood, obtained roughly 5 months after surgery. Every receptor here comes from a boy under two years old with tuberous sclerosis and intractable seizures.

J is TRBJ2-7 and V is TRBV27; TRBD1 matches at 11 bases. The CDR3 contains 15 residues. Unmatched junction bases numbered 9, after V lost 7 bases and J lost 4 bases. Germline values: CDR1 MNHEY, CDR2 SMNVEV (reference sequence). CDR3 residues: CASIPTGTGGYEQYF. CDR3 nucleotide sequence: TGTGCCAGCATTCCAACCGGGACAGGGGGGTACGAGCAGTACTTC.

This CDR3 is CASSWERDAWGTDTQYF. CDR3 DNA: TGTGCCAGCAGCTGGGAGCGGGACGCTTGGGGCACAGATACGCAGTATTTT. J is TRBJ2-3 and V is TRBV13; the match to TRBD2 covers 7 bases. V lost 4 bases and J lost 1; bases outside the gene matches: 11. The CDR3 is 17 residues long. Germline loops: CDR1 PRHDT, CDR2 FYEKMQ (reference sequence).

The chain combines TRBV6-5 with TRBJ1-3, with a possible D match to TRBD1 (6 bases). Germline CDR1 and CDR2: MNHEY and SVGAGI. V was shortened by 7 bases and J by 1 base, with 14 bases between the two germline ends. The CDR3 spans 15 residues. CDR3 in DNA: TGTGCCAGCACCACCAAACAGGGATCTGGAAACACCATATATTTT. It yields the protein CASTTKQGSGNTIYF.